This T cell receptor beta chain was found in a study of graft-versus-host responses after intestinal transplantation. Across the whole study: Recipients underwent multivisceral, liver-intestinal, or isolated intestinal transplants. Anti-thymocyte globulin induction, then tacrolimus and steroids for two to four years, went to all recipients.

TCRdb's copy holds only in-frame clones and misses some; the assay was immunoSEQ multiplex PCR. The data hold almost 55,000 clones, with about 90% observed a single time. This clone occurred a few times. The length of the CDR3 is 15 residues. Germline CDR1 is SNHLY and CDR2 is FYNNEI. The V end was cut by 4 bases, the J end by 1 base, with 12 bases between. Sequencing was performed on PBMCs, taken roughly 95 weeks after intestinal transplant. This TCR was sampled from a human patient who received an intestinal transplant, so some T cells may come from the graft donor. The genes are TRBV2 and TRBJ2-3; maybe TRBD2 (5 bases). CDR3 protein: CASSGRGSGTDTQYF. In DNA form, the CDR3 reads TGTGCCAGCAGTGGTCGGGGAAGCGGCACAGATACGCAGTATTTT.